The clone carrying this T cell receptor (beta chain) was seen more than once but under ten times. This sample was included in a study of cytomegalovirus exposure and HLA in healthy donors. On the study more broadly: Within the Caucasian-associated ancestry cluster were more than 75% of the approximately 370 genotyped donors.

V lost 4 bases to trimming and J lost 0 bases, with 9 bases between them. The CDR3 is 13 residues long. Per the germline V gene, CDR1 is SQVTM and CDR2 is ANQGSEA. The PCR ran on 60 Vbeta and 13 Jbeta primers. Sequencing was performed with immunoSEQ multiplex PCR; in TCRdb, only in-frame clones are kept and a portion is missing. The sample holds under 200,000 clones, approximately 76% seen once. The specimen sequenced was PBMCs. This clonotype was sampled from a man aged 55 to 70 in good health and CMV-seronegative. The chain carries TRBV29-1 and TRBJ1-1; D possibly corresponds to TRBD1 (5 bases). The CDR3 nucleotides read TGCAGCGTTGTAAAGGGGATGAACACTGAAGCTTTCTTT. As protein: CSVVKGMNTEAFF.